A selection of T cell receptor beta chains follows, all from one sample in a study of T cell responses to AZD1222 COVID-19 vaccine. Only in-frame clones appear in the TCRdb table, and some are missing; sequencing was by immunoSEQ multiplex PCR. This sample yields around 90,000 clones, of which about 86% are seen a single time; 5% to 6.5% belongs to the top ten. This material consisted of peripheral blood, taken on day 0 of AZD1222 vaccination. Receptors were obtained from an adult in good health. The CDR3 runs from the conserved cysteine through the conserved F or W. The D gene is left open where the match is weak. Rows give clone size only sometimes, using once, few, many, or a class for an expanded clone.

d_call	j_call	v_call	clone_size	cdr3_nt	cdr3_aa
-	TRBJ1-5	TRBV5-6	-	TGTGCCAGCAGCCAAAAACGTCGGGGCCTATCGCACAACAATCAGCCCCAGCATTTT	CASSQKRRGLSHNNQPQHF
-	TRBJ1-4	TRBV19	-	TGTGCCAGTAGTCCCCTACAAGCAACTAATGAAAAACTGTTTTTT	CASSPLQATNEKLFF
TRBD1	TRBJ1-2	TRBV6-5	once	TGTGCCAGCAGTTGGACAGGGGAGGGTGGCTACACCTTC	CASSWTGEGGYTF
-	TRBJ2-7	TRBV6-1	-	TGTGCCAGCAGTGAAAGTGAACGGAGCTCCTACGAGCAGTACTTC	CASSESERSSYEQYF
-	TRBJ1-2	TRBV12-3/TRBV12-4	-	TGTGCCAGCAGTTCCGACAACTATGGCTACACCTTC	CASSSDNYGYTF
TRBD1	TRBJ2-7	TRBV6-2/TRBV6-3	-	TGTGCCAGCAGCTCCGCCGGGACAGGGGCCTACGAGCAGTACTTC	CASSSAGTGAYEQYF
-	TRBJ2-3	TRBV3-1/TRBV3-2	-	TGTGCCAGCAGCCAAGGAGCCGGCCACACAGATACGCAGTATTTT	CASSQGAGHTDTQYF
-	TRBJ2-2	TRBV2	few	TGTGCCAGCAGTGTTGGGGCCGGGGAGCTGTTTTTT	CASSVGAGELFF
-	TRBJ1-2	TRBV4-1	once	TGCGCCAGCAGCCAACAGGGGAACTATGGCTACACCTTC	CASSQQGNYGYTF
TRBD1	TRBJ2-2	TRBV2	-	TGTGCCAGCAGCAACAGGGGTGACGGGGAGCTGTTTTTT	CASSNRGDGELFF
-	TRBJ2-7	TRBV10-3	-	TGTGCCATCAGAATTCAGGGTTACGAGCAGTACTTC	CAIRIQGYEQYF
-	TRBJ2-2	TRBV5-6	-	TGTGCCAGCAGCTTAATTGTGGTTCCCCCTCCCGGGGAGCTGTTTTTT	CASSLIVVPPPGELFF
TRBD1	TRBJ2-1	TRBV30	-	TGTGCCTGGAGTCCCGACAGGGGGTCCTACAATGAGCAGTTCTTC	CAWSPDRGSYNEQFF
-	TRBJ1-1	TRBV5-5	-	TGTGCCAGCAGCTTCAGAGACACTGAAGCTTTCTTT	CASSFRDTEAFF
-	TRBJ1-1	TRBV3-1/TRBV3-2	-	TGTGCCAGCAACTTTGGGGTCGGGTCTGAAGCTTTCTTT	CASNFGVGSEAFF
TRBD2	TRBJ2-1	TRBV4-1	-	TGCGCCAGCAGCCCCGTCCTAGCGGGTCCCTACAATGAGCAGTTCTTC	CASSPVLAGPYNEQFF
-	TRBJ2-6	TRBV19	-	TGTGCCAGTGACAACCTCTCTGGGGCCAACGTCCTGACTTTC	CASDNLSGANVLTF
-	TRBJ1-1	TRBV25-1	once	TGTGCCAGCAGTGAGTCAGGTGAAGCTTTCTTT	CASSESGEAFF
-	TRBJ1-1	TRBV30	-	TGTGCCTGGAGTGTACGGGGTGTTCGGGACACTGAAGCTTTCTTT	CAWSVRGVRDTEAFF
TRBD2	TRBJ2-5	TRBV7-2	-	TGTGCCAGCAGCTTACTCCTTAGTTCGGCTAGCGGGAGGGGAGAGACCCAGTACTTC	CASSLLLSSASGRGETQYF
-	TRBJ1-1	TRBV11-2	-	TGTGCCAGCAGCTTAGTGCCCCAGGGGAGTACTGAAGCTTTCTTT	CASSLVPQGSTEAFF
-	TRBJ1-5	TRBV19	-	TGTGCCAGTAGTCCCTCGGGATATAGCAATCAGCCCCAGCATTTT	CASSPSGYSNQPQHF